These T cell receptor beta chains were read from a single sample in a study of cytomegalovirus exposure and HLA in healthy donors. Only in-frame clones appear in the TCRdb table, and some are missing; sequencing was by immunoSEQ multiplex PCR. Among roughly 150,000 clones, roughly 77% were seen once, and the ten largest hold roughly 4.3%. Sequenced input: PBMCs. The receptors originated from a male donor in good health and CMV-seronegative. The CDR3 runs from the conserved cysteine through the conserved F or W. D genes are given only for firm matches. The size of a clone is reported for some rows only, either as once, few or many, or as a class for expanded clones.

j_gene | d_gene | abundance | v_gene | CDR3aa | CDR3nt
TRBJ2-3 | - | - | TRBV4-1 | CASSQLISTDTQYF | TGCGCCAGCAGCCAATTAATTAGCACAGATACGCAGTATTTT
TRBJ2-7 | - | - | TRBV21-1 | CASSKRGQVQYEQYF | TGTGCCAGCAGCAAAAGGGGACAGGTTCAATACGAGCAGTACTTC
TRBJ2-1 | - | many | TRBV7-8 | CASSLAHGQSSYNEQFF | TGTGCCAGCAGCTTAGCTCACGGACAGAGCTCCTACAATGAGCAGTTCTTC
TRBJ2-2 | - | - | TRBV27 | CASSLSSQNPYTGELFF | TGTGCCAGCAGTTTATCTAGCCAGAACCCTTACACCGGGGAGCTGTTTTTT
TRBJ2-7 | TRBD1 | few | TRBV6-5 | CASSYGTETYEQYF | TGTGCCAGCAGTTACGGGACAGAAACCTACGAGCAGTACTTC
TRBJ1-1 | - | - | TRBV11-3 | CASSRRGGKGTEAFF | TGTGCCAGCAGCCGCCGGGGGGGGAAGGGCACTGAAGCTTTCTTT
TRBJ2-6 | TRBD2 | - | TRBV5-4 | CASSLLAGGPQAGANVLTF | TGTGCCAGCAGCTTGCTAGCGGGAGGCCCCCAGGCTGGGGCCAACGTCCTGACTTTC
TRBJ1-2 | TRBD1 | once | TRBV10-3 | CAISEGTGISGYTF | TGTGCCATCAGTGAGGGGACAGGGATTAGTGGCTACACCTTC
TRBJ2-7 | - | - | TRBV9 | CASSEGGGEQYF | TGTGCCAGCAGCGAGGGAGGAGGAGAGCAGTACTTC
TRBJ1-2 | - | - | TRBV9 | CASSRRGDTTNYGYTF | TGTGCCAGCAGCCGCCGGGGGGATACTACTAACTATGGCTACACCTTC
TRBJ2-3 | TRBD1 | - | TRBV9 | CASSEWTGTTDTQYF | TGTGCCAGCAGCGAATGGACAGGGACCACAGATACGCAGTATTTT
TRBJ1-6 | TRBD1 | - | TRBV7-9 | CASRSRDRGRNSPLHF | TGTGCCAGCAGATCCCGGGACAGGGGGCGAAATTCACCCCTCCACTTT
TRBJ2-7 | TRBD1 | - | TRBV27 | CASSVLVGGHEQYF | TGTGCCAGCAGTGTCCTCGTAGGGGGCCACGAGCAGTACTTC
TRBJ1-1 | TRBD1 | - | TRBV9 | CASGGAGGLIYTEAFF | TGTGCCAGCGGCGGGGCAGGGGGCTTGATTTACACTGAAGCTTTCTTT
TRBJ2-7 | - | - | TRBV7-9 | CSSSSRGSYEQYF | TGTTCCAGCAGCTCCCGGGGGTCCTACGAGCAGTACTTC
TRBJ2-7 | TRBD1 | few | TRBV6-5 | CASSIRQGSYEQYF | TGTGCCAGCAGTATCCGACAGGGCTCCTACGAGCAGTACTTC
TRBJ2-3 | - | once | TRBV6-5 | CASSLADTDTQYF | TGTGCCAGCAGCTTGGCCGACACAGATACGCAGTATTTT
TRBJ1-3 | - | - | TRBV9 | CASSVGREGGNTIYF | TGTGCCAGCAGCGTGGGCAGGGAGGGCGGAAACACCATATATTTT
TRBJ2-1 | - | few | TRBV7-9 | CASSLGVPGVFF | TGTGCCAGCAGCTTAGGTGTACCAGGGGTGTTCTTC
TRBJ1-1 | - | - | TRBV5-6 | CASSLRGTEAFF | TGTGCCAGCAGCTTGCGAGGCACTGAAGCTTTCTTT
TRBJ2-7 | TRBD2 | - | TRBV9 | CASSPSGGSYEQYF | TGTGCCAGCAGCCCTAGCGGGGGCTCCTACGAGCAGTACTTC
TRBJ1-1 | - | - | TRBV29-1 | CSVEVLGAGTEAFF | TGCAGCGTTGAGGTGCTGGGGGCTGGCACTGAAGCTTTCTTT
TRBJ1-5 | - | - | TRBV7-2 | CASSLRFRDQPQHF | TGTGCCAGCAGCTTAAGGTTTCGGGATCAGCCCCAGCATTTT
TRBJ2-7 | TRBD2 | - | TRBV19 | CASSRRTSGRKSYEQYF | TGTGCCAGTAGCCGTAGGACTAGCGGTAGAAAATCCTACGAGCAGTACTTC
TRBJ2-6 | - | - | TRBV13 | CASSQTTGRTTGANGLTF | TGTGCCAGCAGCCAAACGACAGGGAGGACAACTGGGGCCAACGGCCTGACTTTC
TRBJ2-7 | - | - | TRBV6-5 | CASSASGQASYEQYF | TGTGCCAGCAGTGCAAGCGGTCAGGCATCCTACGAGCAGTACTTC
TRBJ2-1 | - | - | TRBV11-2 | CASSSTGTPPYNEQFF | TGTGCCAGCAGCTCCACCGGGACTCCTCCCTACAATGAGCAGTTCTTC
TRBJ2-5 | - | - | TRBV27 | CASSSHRAETQYF | TGTGCCAGCAGTTCCCACAGGGCCGAGACCCAGTACTTC
TRBJ2-6 | TRBD1 | once | TRBV19 | CASRKDRSGSGANVLTF | TGTGCCAGTAGGAAGGACAGGTCAGGCTCTGGGGCCAACGTCCTGACTTTC
TRBJ1-2 | - | - | TRBV2 | CASSTELNYGYTF | TGTGCCAGCAGCACGGAGCTGAACTATGGCTACACCTTC
TRBJ2-4 | - | - | TRBV6-1 | CASSEALEGTGSGNSQYF | TGTGCCAGCAGTGAAGCGCTGGAGGGGACGGGTAGTGGGAACAGTCAGTACTTC
TRBJ1-2 | TRBD1 | - | TRBV9 | CASTPLHRDRGGDGYTF | TGTGCCAGCACCCCCCTTCACCGGGACAGGGGAGGGGATGGCTACACCTTC
TRBJ1-2 | TRBD1 | - | TRBV5-4 | CASSPGQGLHGYTF | TGTGCCAGCAGCCCCGGACAGGGGTTGCATGGCTACACCTTC
TRBJ2-2 | - | - | TRBV9 | CASSYWGRGELFF | TGTGCCAGCAGCTACTGGGGGCGCGGGGAGCTGTTTTTT
TRBJ1-2 | TRBD1 | - | TRBV5-1 | CASSLAGGEGYTF | TGCGCCAGCAGCTTGGCAGGGGGCGAGGGCTACACCTTC
TRBJ2-7 | TRBD1 | - | TRBV7-9 | CASSPQGAPHEQYF | TGTGCCAGCAGCCCGCAGGGGGCCCCCCACGAGCAGTACTTC
TRBJ2-1 | - | - | TRBV6-5 | CASSPDRSSYNEQFF | TGTGCCAGCAGCCCAGACAGAAGCTCCTACAATGAGCAGTTCTTC
TRBJ2-7 | TRBD2 | - | TRBV9 | CASSRTSGISYEQYF | TGTGCCAGCAGTCGGACTAGCGGGATTTCCTACGAGCAGTACTTC
TRBJ1-1 | - | - | TRBV9 | CASSPTSSAEAFF | TGTGCCAGCAGCCCAACGAGCTCCGCTGAAGCTTTCTTT
TRBJ2-2 | - | - | TRBV30 | CAWGLGGRTGELFF | TGTGCCTGGGGTCTTGGTGGCCGCACCGGGGAGCTGTTTTTT
TRBJ2-3 | - | - | TRBV7-2 | CASSLGSGPITDTQYF | TGTGCCAGCAGCTTAGGCAGCGGGCCCATCACAGATACGCAGTATTTT
TRBJ2-7 | TRBD1 | - | TRBV5-1 | CASSDPRQGNTYEQYF | TGCGCCAGCAGCGACCCCCGACAGGGGAATACCTACGAGCAGTACTTC
TRBJ2-6 | - | - | TRBV9 | CASSPGDNSGANVLTF | TGTGCCAGCAGCCCCGGGGACAACTCTGGGGCCAACGTCCTGACTTTC
TRBJ2-5 | TRBD2 | - | TRBV6-1 | CASRLAGGQETQYF | TGTGCCAGCCGACTAGCGGGAGGGCAAGAGACCCAGTACTTC
TRBJ2-7 | - | - | TRBV6-1 | CASTLTRSDEQYF | TGTGCCAGCACCCTGACTCGGAGTGACGAGCAGTACTTC
TRBJ2-5 | TRBD2 | few | TRBV7-9 | CASSLAGGRETQYF | TGTGCCAGCAGCTTAGCTGGCGGGAGAGAGACCCAGTACTTC
TRBJ2-3 | TRBD1 | - | TRBV6-1 | CASKTGGSSTDTQYF | TGTGCCAGCAAGACAGGGGGCTCTAGCACAGATACGCAGTATTTT
TRBJ2-7 | TRBD1 | - | TRBV5-1 | CASSLAQGTGVYEQYF | TGCGCCAGCAGCTTGGCCCAAGGGACAGGGGTTTACGAGCAGTACTTC
TRBJ2-3 | TRBD2 | - | TRBV10-2 | CASRRTSGPTDTQYF | TGCGCCAGCAGGCGGACTAGCGGTCCCACAGATACGCAGTATTTT
TRBJ2-5 | TRBD2 | - | TRBV28 | CASSFSSGKETQYF | TGTGCCAGCAGTTTCTCTAGCGGAAAAGAGACCCAGTACTTC
TRBJ2-2 | - | - | TRBV4-1 | CASTQTDTNTGELFF | TGCGCCAGCACCCAGACAGACACGAACACCGGGGAGCTGTTTTTT
TRBJ2-7 | - | few | TRBV4-3 | CASSQAQSDYEQYF | TGCGCCAGCAGCCAAGCACAGTCAGACTACGAGCAGTACTTC
TRBJ1-1 | TRBD1 | - | TRBV27 | CASSPWTGGNTEAFF | TGTGCCAGCAGTCCCTGGACAGGAGGGAACACTGAAGCTTTCTTT
TRBJ2-1 | - | - | TRBV5-1 | CASSARLGGGANNEQFF | TGCGCCAGCAGCGCACGACTAGGAGGTGGGGCTAACAATGAGCAGTTCTTC
TRBJ2-7 | - | - | TRBV7-9 | CASSLLRLGTYEQYF | TGTGCCAGCAGCTTATTGAGACTAGGGACTTACGAGCAGTACTTC
TRBJ2-5 | TRBD1 | - | TRBV9 | CASSGGQGETQYF | TGTGCCAGCAGCGGGGGACAGGGAGAGACCCAGTACTTC
TRBJ1-6 | TRBD1 | - | TRBV5-1 | CASSVGQGGESPLHF | TGCGCCAGCAGCGTGGGACAGGGAGGTGAGTCACCCCTCCACTTT
TRBJ1-1 | - | - | TRBV5-5 | CASSFGRENTEAFF | TGTGCCAGCAGCTTCGGACGGGAGAACACTGAAGCTTTCTTT
TRBJ2-7 | TRBD1 | - | TRBV6-1 | CASSTGTGPYEQYF | TGTGCCAGCAGCACCGGGACAGGGCCCTACGAGCAGTACTTC
TRBJ1-5 | TRBD1 | - | TRBV6-4 | CASSEQGSQKYSNQPQHF | TGTGCCAGCAGTGAACAGGGGTCGCAAAAATATAGCAATCAGCCCCAGCATTTT